This T cell receptor beta chain was observed in a study of T cell responses to AZD1222 COVID-19 vaccine. Findings of the study overall: It should be noted that donors were predominantly white British and more often female, and clonal diversity was possibly underestimated. Spike-specific TCR repertoires showed rising breadth and depth after two AZD1222 doses. Baseline antibody screening turned up just six seropositive AZD1222 recipients.

About this clone itself: The antigen remains undetermined.

Data came from immunoSEQ multiplex PCR; TCRdb stores just in-frame clones and leaves some out. The data hold over 150,000 clones, with approximately 92% observed a single time. The source of this sequence is an adult who received the MenACWY meningococcal vaccine as a control. Here the sequenced sample was peripheral blood, taken 28 days after the second dose of the MenACWY control vaccine.

As DNA, the CDR3 is TGTGCCAGCAGTTACTCGAAAGGTACCTACGAGCAGTACTTC. Its translation: CASSYSKGTYEQYF. The J gene is TRBJ2-7, the V gene TRBV6-5, with D hard to call. Germline lookup yields CDR1 MNHEY and CDR2 SVGAGI. V was shortened by 0 bases and J by 2 bases, with 8 bases between the two germline ends. This CDR3 spans 14 amino acids.